The rows below give T cell receptor beta chains drawn from one sample of a study of CD8 T cells in Susac syndrome. TCRdb ran MiXCR on the immunoSEQ multiplex PCR reads and lists one entry per CDR3 protein. There are about 84,000 distinct CDR3 sequences in the sample; around 96% occur only once, and about 0.41% lies in the top ten. The sequenced material came from CD8+ T cells from PBMCs. The receptors here all came from a human donor with Susac syndrome. Each CDR3 is given with its conserved first and last residue. Each record gives: D gene, J gene, clone size, V gene, CDR3 protein, CDR3 DNA. D genes are given only for firm matches. The listing skips clone size in some rows; elsewhere it reads once, few, many or a size class.

D: -; J: TRBJ1-2; size: -; V: TRBV27; CDR3: CASSRNPTLAGGYTF; DNA: TGTGCCAGCAGCCGAAACCCGACGCTTGCCGGGGGCTACACCTTC
D: -; J: TRBJ2-3; size: -; V: TRBV6-1; CDR3: CASSPDSPKPTDTQYF; DNA: TGTGCCAGCAGTCCCGACAGCCCAAAACCCACAGATACGCAGTATTTT
D: -; J: TRBJ2-1; size: -; V: TRBV19; CDR3: CASSWSGSSYNEQFF; DNA: TGTGCCAGTAGCTGGTCAGGTAGCTCCTACAATGAGCAGTTCTTC
D: -; J: TRBJ2-7; size: once; V: TRBV20-1; CDR3: CSARGDTSTYEQYF; DNA: TGCAGTGCTAGAGGGGACACATCAACCTACGAGCAGTACTTC
D: -; J: TRBJ1-2; size: -; V: TRBV9; CDR3: CASSVEEGVDGYTF; DNA: TGTGCCAGCAGCGTCGAAGAGGGGGTAGATGGCTACACCTTC
D: -; J: TRBJ1-1; size: -; V: TRBV6-2/TRBV6-3; CDR3: CASSYLRDEAFF; DNA: TGTGCCAGCAGTTACTTACGTGATGAAGCTTTCTTT
D: -; J: TRBJ2-7; size: -; V: TRBV27; CDR3: CASSFNSATYEQYF; DNA: TGTGCCAGCAGTTTTAACAGCGCAACCTACGAGCAGTACTTC
D: -; J: TRBJ2-2; size: -; V: TRBV29-1; CDR3: CSGGYTGELFF; DNA: TGCAGCGGGGGGTACACCGGGGAGCTGTTTTTT
D: TRBD1; J: TRBJ1-6; size: -; V: TRBV5-1; CDR3: CASSLDRGTYNSPLHF; DNA: TGCGCCAGCAGCTTGGACAGGGGCACCTATAATTCACCCCTCCACTTT
D: -; J: TRBJ2-1; size: -; V: TRBV5-1; CDR3: CASSFGGYNEQFF; DNA: TGCGCCAGCAGCTTCGGCGGCTACAATGAGCAGTTCTTC
D: -; J: TRBJ1-5; size: -; V: TRBV20-1; CDR3: CSATSPWDSRFGSNQPQHF; DNA: TGCAGTGCTACAAGTCCTTGGGACTCCAGGTTTGGAAGCAATCAGCCCCAGCATTTT
D: -; J: TRBJ2-3; size: -; V: TRBV11-2; CDR3: CASSGRTDTQYF; DNA: TGTGCCAGCAGCGGGCGCACAGATACGCAGTATTTT
D: -; J: TRBJ2-7; size: once; V: TRBV5-1; CDR3: CASSLVGERSEQYF; DNA: TGCGCCAGCAGCTTGGTGGGGGAACGGAGCGAGCAGTACTTC
D: TRBD2; J: TRBJ2-1; size: -; V: TRBV6-5; CDR3: CASSYSGGSQFF; DNA: TGTGCCAGCAGTTACTCGGGCGGGAGTCAGTTCTTC
D: -; J: TRBJ2-1; size: -; V: TRBV6-2/TRBV6-3; CDR3: CASSSPGSTSSYNEQFF; DNA: TGTGCCAGCAGTTCGCCTGGCTCAACCAGCTCCTACAATGAGCAGTTCTTC
D: TRBD1; J: TRBJ2-1; size: -; V: TRBV7-9; CDR3: CASSLAGTDNEQFF; DNA: TGTGCCAGCAGCTTAGCGGGGACAGACAATGAGCAGTTCTTC
D: TRBD2; J: TRBJ2-5; size: -; V: TRBV13; CDR3: CASSPTSGGVVETQYF; DNA: TGTGCCAGCAGCCCCACCTCGGGGGGAGTAGTTGAGACCCAGTACTTC
D: -; J: TRBJ2-7; size: -; V: TRBV27; CDR3: CASSAQPDEQYF; DNA: TGTGCCAGCAGTGCTCAGCCGGACGAGCAGTACTTC
D: TRBD2; J: TRBJ2-5; size: -; V: TRBV15; CDR3: CATSRGERGIQETQYF; DNA: TGTGCCACCAGCAGAGGTGAGCGGGGAATCCAAGAGACCCAGTACTTC
D: -; J: TRBJ2-1; size: -; V: TRBV14; CDR3: CASSLWVSSSYNEQFF; DNA: TGTGCCAGCAGCCTGTGGGTCTCGAGCTCCTACAATGAGCAGTTCTTC
D: -; J: TRBJ1-5; size: -; V: TRBV7-8; CDR3: CASSLGRAQGGNQPQHF; DNA: TGTGCCAGCAGCTTAGGGAGGGCGCAGGGAGGCAATCAGCCCCAGCATTTT
D: -; J: TRBJ2-5; size: -; V: TRBV29-1; CDR3: CSAVQDQETQYF; DNA: TGCAGCGCGGTTCAGGACCAAGAGACCCAGTACTTC
D: -; J: TRBJ1-2; size: -; V: TRBV6-2/TRBV6-3; CDR3: CASRDPRDYGYTF; DNA: TGTGCCAGCAGAGACCCACGGGACTATGGCTACACCTTC
D: -; J: TRBJ1-2; size: -; V: TRBV3-1; CDR3: CASSHWGYGYTF; DNA: TGTGCCAGCAGCCACTGGGGCTATGGCTACACCTTC
D: TRBD1; J: TRBJ1-5; size: -; V: TRBV6-2/TRBV6-3; CDR3: CASSYSRTGLQPQHF; DNA: TGTGCCAGCAGTTACTCACGGACAGGGTTACAGCCCCAGCATTTT
D: TRBD1; J: TRBJ1-1; size: -; V: TRBV15; CDR3: CATSRVPTGETEAFF; DNA: TGTGCCACCAGCAGAGTCCCGACAGGGGAAACTGAAGCTTTCTTT
D: TRBD1; J: TRBJ2-2; size: -; V: TRBV28; CDR3: CASTLKGQTYTGELFF; DNA: TGTGCCAGCACCTTGAAGGGACAGACCTACACCGGGGAGCTGTTTTTT
D: -; J: TRBJ1-2; size: -; V: TRBV30; CDR3: CASLGYGYTF; DNA: TGTGCCTCGTTGGGCTATGGCTACACCTTC
D: TRBD1; J: TRBJ1-3; size: -; V: TRBV20-1; CDR3: CSAMDRVGNTIYF; DNA: TGCAGTGCTATGGACAGGGTGGGAAACACCATATATTTT
D: -; J: TRBJ1-3; size: once; V: TRBV12-3/TRBV12-4; CDR3: CASSTRGNTIYF; DNA: TGTGCCAGCAGTACCCGAGGAAACACCATATATTTT
D: -; J: TRBJ2-2; size: -; V: TRBV20-1; CDR3: CSARATITGELFF; DNA: TGCAGTGCTAGAGCAACTATCACCGGGGAGCTGTTTTTT
D: TRBD1; J: TRBJ2-7; size: -; V: TRBV15; CDR3: CATSREGQGIYEQYF; DNA: TGTGCCACCAGCAGGGAGGGACAGGGGATCTACGAGCAGTACTTC
D: -; J: TRBJ1-1; size: -; V: TRBV28; CDR3: CASSLQDTEAFF; DNA: TGTGCCAGCAGTTTACAGGACACTGAAGCTTTCTTT
D: -; J: TRBJ2-3; size: -; V: TRBV6-5; CDR3: CASRHSQTDTQYF; DNA: TGTGCCAGCAGACATTCGCAAACAGATACGCAGTATTTT
D: -; J: TRBJ1-3; size: -; V: TRBV20-1; CDR3: CSATPRRASSGNTIYF; DNA: TGCAGTGCTACCCCGCGGCGGGCAAGCTCTGGAAACACCATATATTTT
D: TRBD2; J: TRBJ2-3; size: -; V: TRBV20-1; CDR3: CSAYSGSGSTDTQYF; DNA: TGCAGTGCTTATAGCGGGAGTGGGAGCACAGATACGCAGTATTTT
D: -; J: TRBJ2-3; size: -; V: TRBV15; CDR3: CATSSLFTDTQYF; DNA: TGTGCCACCAGCAGCTTGTTCACAGATACGCAGTATTTT
D: -; J: TRBJ1-1; size: -; V: TRBV13; CDR3: CASSLVGAFF; DNA: TGTGCCAGCAGCTTGGTCGGAGCTTTCTTT
D: -; J: TRBJ1-2; size: -; V: TRBV3-1; CDR3: CASSQGPFYTF; DNA: TGTGCCAGCAGCCAAGGGCCCTTCTACACCTTC
D: TRBD2; J: TRBJ2-1; size: -; V: TRBV25-1; CDR3: CATWGGFLNNEQFF; DNA: TGTGCCACCTGGGGGGGGTTCCTCAACAATGAGCAGTTCTTC
D: -; J: TRBJ2-1; size: -; V: TRBV9; CDR3: CASSVGGGTEQFF; DNA: TGTGCCAGCAGCGTAGGTGGAGGGACGGAGCAGTTCTTC
D: TRBD1; J: TRBJ1-2; size: once; V: TRBV5-1; CDR3: CASSLEAGGNYGYTF; DNA: TGCGCCAGCAGCTTGGAGGCAGGGGGCAACTATGGCTACACCTTC
D: -; J: TRBJ1-5; size: -; V: TRBV3-1; CDR3: CASSQRADSNQPQHF; DNA: TGTGCCAGCAGCCAAAGGGCCGATAGCAATCAGCCCCAGCATTTT
D: -; J: TRBJ2-6; size: -; V: TRBV6-1; CDR3: CASSGHFSRSGANVLTF; DNA: TGTGCCAGCAGTGGCCACTTTTCGCGCTCTGGGGCCAACGTCCTGACTTTC
D: TRBD1; J: TRBJ2-5; size: -; V: TRBV6-6; CDR3: CASSFRQGAGETQYF; DNA: TGTGCCAGCAGTTTCCGACAGGGGGCAGGGGAGACCCAGTACTTC
D: -; J: TRBJ1-1; size: -; V: TRBV7-9; CDR3: CASSGGVSTEAFF; DNA: TGTGCCAGCAGCGGAGGGGTGAGCACTGAAGCTTTCTTT
D: -; J: TRBJ1-2; size: -; V: TRBV2; CDR3: CASSDSYGYTF; DNA: TGTGCCAGCAGTGATTCCTATGGCTACACCTTC
D: -; J: TRBJ1-1; size: -; V: TRBV25-1; CDR3: CASRRGNTEAFF; DNA: TGTGCCAGCAGGAGAGGGAACACTGAAGCTTTCTTT
D: -; J: TRBJ2-1; size: -; V: TRBV3-1; CDR3: CASSPSLGDEQFF; DNA: TGTGCCAGCAGCCCCTCACTAGGCGATGAGCAGTTCTTC
D: TRBD2; J: TRBJ2-7; size: -; V: TRBV15; CDR3: CATSRDRSLAGSYEQYF; DNA: TGTGCCACCAGCAGAGATCGGAGCCTAGCGGGTTCCTACGAGCAGTACTTC
D: -; J: TRBJ2-6; size: -; V: TRBV21-1; CDR3: CASSSYHCSGANVLTF; DNA: -
D: TRBD2; J: TRBJ2-5; size: -; V: TRBV3-1; CDR3: CASSQIAGGGQETQYF; DNA: TGTGCCAGCAGCCAAATAGCGGGGGGCGGCCAAGAGACCCAGTACTTC
D: -; J: TRBJ1-2; size: -; V: TRBV7-2; CDR3: CASSFRTERYTF; DNA: TGTGCCAGCAGCTTCCGGACGGAACGCTACACCTTC
D: -; J: TRBJ1-6; size: -; V: TRBV7-8; CDR3: CASSLAEGLGSPLHF; DNA: TGTGCCAGCAGCTTAGCGGAGGGGCTTGGTTCACCCCTCCACTTT
D: TRBD2; J: TRBJ2-1; size: -; V: TRBV13; CDR3: CASSLGLAGVYEQFF; DNA: TGTGCCAGCAGCCTGGGACTAGCGGGAGTTTATGAGCAGTTCTTC
D: -; J: TRBJ2-7; size: -; V: TRBV30; CDR3: CAWSVVGAYEQYF; DNA: TGTGCCTGGAGTGTAGTAGGGGCCTACGAGCAGTACTTC
D: -; J: TRBJ2-6; size: few; V: TRBV30; CDR3: CAWSVGSGANVLTF; DNA: TGTGCCTGGAGTGTCGGCTCTGGGGCCAACGTCCTGACTTTC
D: -; J: TRBJ2-5; size: -; V: TRBV29-1; CDR3: CSVGGGDQETQYF; DNA: TGCAGCGTTGGCGGGGGCGACCAAGAGACCCAGTACTTC
D: -; J: TRBJ1-2; size: -; V: TRBV5-4; CDR3: CASSLDRDNYGYTF; DNA: TGTGCCAGCAGCTTGGACAGGGATAACTATGGCTACACCTTC